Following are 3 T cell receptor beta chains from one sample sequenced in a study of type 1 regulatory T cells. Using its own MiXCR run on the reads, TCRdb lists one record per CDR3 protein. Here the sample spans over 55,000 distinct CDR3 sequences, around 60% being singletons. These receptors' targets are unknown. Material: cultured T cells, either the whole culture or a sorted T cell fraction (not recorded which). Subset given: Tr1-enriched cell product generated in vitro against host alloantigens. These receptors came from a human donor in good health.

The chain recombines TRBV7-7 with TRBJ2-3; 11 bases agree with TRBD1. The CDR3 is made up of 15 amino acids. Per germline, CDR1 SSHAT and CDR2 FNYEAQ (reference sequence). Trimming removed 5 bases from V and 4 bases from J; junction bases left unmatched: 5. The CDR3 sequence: CASSPDRGLADTQYF. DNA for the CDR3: TGTGCCAGCAGCCCGGACAGGGGGCTTGCAGATACGCAGTATTTT.

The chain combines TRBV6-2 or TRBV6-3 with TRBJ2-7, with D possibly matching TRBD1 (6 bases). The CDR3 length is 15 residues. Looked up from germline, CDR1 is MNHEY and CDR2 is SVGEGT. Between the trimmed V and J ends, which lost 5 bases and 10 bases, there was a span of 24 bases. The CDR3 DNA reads TGTGCCAGCAGTCCCGGATGGGGGCAGGCGGTCGAACAGTACTTC. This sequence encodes CASSPGWGQAVEQYF.

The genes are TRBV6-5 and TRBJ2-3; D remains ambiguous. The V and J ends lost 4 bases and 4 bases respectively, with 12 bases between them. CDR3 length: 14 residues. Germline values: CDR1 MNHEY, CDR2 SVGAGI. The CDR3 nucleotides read TGTGCCAGCAGTTCCCCCCGGTCGGCAGATACGCAGTATTTT. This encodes CASSSPRSADTQYF.